The 31 T cell receptor beta chains below come from one sample, sequenced in a study of immune evolution from preneoplasia to lung adenocarcinoma. Produced via immunoSEQ multiplex PCR; TCRdb's table is partial and in-frame only. In the table there are 9,000 to 13,000 clones, under 90% of which are singletons. Sequencing was carried out using FFPE minimally invasive lung adenocarcinoma tissue. The receptors were gathered from a person between 65 and 80 years old with lung adenocarcinoma.

The CDR3 bases are TGTGCCAGCAGTTTCAACAGGGGGCCTGGGGCCAACGTCCTGACTTTC. Translating it yields CASSFNRGPGANVLTF. The genes are TRBV28 and TRBJ2-6; 9 bases align to TRBD1. Germline values: CDR1 MDHEN, CDR2 SYDVKM. This CDR3 is built from 16 residues. V was pared by 3 bases and J by 2 bases, with 2 bases of the junction left unmatched.

This chain joins TRBV30 and TRBJ1-5; 8 bases agree with TRBD1. This CDR3 contains 16 residues. Germline CDR1 and CDR2: GTSNPN and SVGIG (reference sequence). The V gene end was trimmed by 0 bases and the J gene end by 5 bases; junction bases not matched to a gene: 9. For the CDR3, the DNA is TGTGCCTGGAGTGTACCTGGGCCAGGGGGCGATCAGCCCCAGCATTTT. Amino acid sequence: CAWSVPGPGGDQPQHF.

The genes are TRBV10-3 and TRBJ1-3, with D unclear. V gave up 11 bases and J gave up 0 bases, with 11 bases separating them. The CDR3 length is 13 residues. Germline loops: CDR1 ENHRY, CDR2 SYGVKD. The CDR3 DNA reads as TGTGCCTCCAACGGAGACTCTGGAAACACCATATATTTT. Encoded protein: CASNGDSGNTIYF.

The rearrangement uses TRBV7-2 and TRBJ2-7; 7 nucleotides align to TRBD1. The CDR3 covers 16 residues. Trimming took 5 bases from V and 5 from J; bases not matched to a gene: 15. The germline gives CDR1 SGHTA, CDR2 FQGNSA. The CDR3 reads CASSPRSGRGLNEQYF. Here the CDR3 DNA reads TGTGCCAGCAGCCCACGAAGTGGTAGGGGGCTAAACGAGCAGTACTTC.

The CDR3 DNA reads as TGCGCCAGCAGCTTGACGACAGGACTGGGGGTTAACACTGAAGCTTTCTTT. Its protein is CASSLTTGLGVNTEAFF. V usage is TRBV5-1 and J usage is TRBJ1-1, with D perhaps TRBD1 (6 bases). Germline assignment: CDR1 SGHRS and CDR2 YFSETQ. This CDR3 region has 17 residues. Trimming removed 1 base from V and 2 bases from J, with 18 bases in between. The variable domain in full, with the rest retrieved from reference TRBV5-1 and TRBJ1-1, is KAGVTQTPRYLIKTRGQQVTLSCSPISGHRSVSWYQQTPGQGLQFLFEYFSETQRNKGNFPGRFSGRQFSNSRSEMNVSTLELGDSALYLCASSLTTGLGVNTEAFFGQGTRLTVV.

The rearrangement links TRBV11-3 to TRBJ2-3; D unclear. The CDR3 length is 15 residues. V was cut by 0 bases and J by 2 bases, with 9 bases left in between. The germline V gene encodes CDR1 SGHNT and CDR2 YENEEA. CDR3 in DNA: TGTGCCAGCAGCTTAGAAGGGCAGTCCACAGATACGCAGTATTTT. It yields the protein CASSLEGQSTDTQYF.

This clone was detected once. The chain combines TRBV29-1 with TRBJ1-4, with D perhaps TRBD1 (5 bases). The CDR3 consists of 14 residues. V lost 5 bases and J 2 bases, leaving 12 bases between the germline ends. Germline V CDR1 and CDR2: SQVTM, ANQGSEA. CDR3 DNA sequence: TGCAGCGTTATACAGGATGAGACTAATGAAAAACTGTTTTTT. It specifies CSVIQDETNEKLFF.

Notes on this clone: Within the sample, other DNA sequences also encode this same CDR3. The chain carries TRBV7-9 and TRBJ2-7; tentatively, D is TRBD1 (6 bases). Germline V CDR1 and CDR2: SEHNR, FQNEAQ (reference sequence). There are 14 residues in the CDR3. V was trimmed by 5 bases and J by 6 bases, leaving 17 bases between them. The CDR3 protein is CASSTTERGSEQYF. In DNA form, the CDR3 reads TGTGCCAGCAGCACCACAGAAAGGGGGAGCGAGCAGTACTTC.

This chain connects TRBV10-3 to TRBJ1-4; D may be TRBD1 (6 bases). The CDR3 contains 14 residues. Germline V gene sequence: CDR1 ENHRY, CDR2 SYGVKD. Deletions cut 10 bases from V and 7 bases from J, with 19 bases between. The CDR3 loop reads CATTTGGRGEKLFF. The CDR3 nucleotides are TGTGCCACCACGACAGGAGGGCGAGGTGAAAAACTGTTTTTT.

The J gene is TRBJ2-1, the V gene TRBV5-1; weak D call: TRBD1 (5 bases). This CDR3 has 13 residues. Germline CDR1 is SGHRS and CDR2 is YFSETQ. V shed 2 bases and J shed 3 bases, with 6 bases lying between them. CDR3 bases: TGCGCCAGCAGCTTTGACAGCTACAATGAGCAGTTCTTC. This encodes CASSFDSYNEQFF.

This clone has only one observation. The chain is built from TRBV6-1 and TRBJ2-2, with D perhaps TRBD2 (5 bases). Trimming removed 0 bases from V and 3 bases from J, with 5 bases in between. The CDR3 consists of 14 residues. CDR1 is MNHNS and CDR2 is SASEGT in the germline V gene. The CDR3 here is CASSEAGDTGELFF. The CDR3, as DNA: TGTGCCAGCAGTGAAGCGGGAGACACCGGGGAGCTGTTTTTT.

J is TRBJ2-3 and V is TRBV7-6; D uncertain. Trimming removed 0 bases at V and 6 bases at J, with 7 bases between. CDR1 and CDR2 (germline): SGHVS, FNYEAQ. This CDR3 has 13 amino acids. The CDR3 sequence: CASSLAAGDTQYF. The CDR3 bases are TGTGCCAGCAGCTTAGCGGCTGGGGATACGCAGTATTTT.

The genes are TRBV9 and TRBJ1-5; D not resolved. Trimming stripped 0 bases from V and 5 bases from J, with 3 bases between. CDR3 size: 12 residues. Germline V gene sequence: CDR1 SGDLS, CDR2 YYNGEE. This CDR3 is CASSVGDQPQHF. DNA for the CDR3: TGTGCCAGCAGCGTAGGGGATCAGCCCCAGCATTTT.

J is TRBJ1-5 and V is TRBV4-1; TRBD1 matches 10 bases. This CDR3 region has 14 residues. Germline lookup yields CDR1 MGHRA and CDR2 YSYEKL. J gave up 6 bases and V 5 bases, and 4 bases lay outside the gene matches. The CDR3 region has the DNA TGCGCCAGCAGCAGCGACAGGGGGCTTCAGCCCCAGCATTTT. Amino acid sequence: CASSSDRGLQPQHF.

The rearrangement uses TRBV5-5 and TRBJ2-5, with a weak D call TRBD2 (5 bases). The CDR3 consists of 15 residues. Germline CDR1 SGHKS, CDR2 YYEKEE (reference sequence). V was cut by 4 bases and J by 2 bases, with 15 bases left in between. The CDR3 reads CASSPWASPQETQYF. The CDR3 coding sequence is TGTGCCAGCAGCCCTTGGGCTAGCCCACAAGAGACCCAGTACTTC.

This clone appeared once. The V gene is TRBV5-1, the J gene TRBJ2-1; 7 bases fit TRBD1. V shed 3 bases, J shed 7 bases, and the junction held 10 bases outside the gene matches. This CDR3 is 15 amino acids long. Germline-derived CDR1 and CDR2 are SGHRS and YFSETQ. The DNA of the CDR3 is TGCGCCAGCAGCTCCGGACAGGTTAACTGGAATGAGCAGTTCTTC. It codes for CASSSGQVNWNEQFF. Looking up the rest from reference TRBV5-1 and TRBJ2-1 gives the full variable domain: KAGVTQTPRYLIKTRGQQVTLSCSPISGHRSVSWYQQTPGQGLQFLFEYFSETQRNKGNFPGRFSGRQFSNSRSEMNVSTLELGDSALYLCASSSGQVNWNEQFFGPGTRLTVL.

This chain joins TRBV7-2 and TRBJ2-7, with TRBD2 identical over 7 bases. The CDR3 runs 16 residues. CDR1 is SGHTA and CDR2 is FQGNSA in the germline V gene. Trimming cost V 1 base and J 4 bases; bases outside gene matches: 10. DNA of the CDR3: TGTGCCAGCAGCTTAGTAGGAGGAGGGAGGGCTTACGAGCAGTACTTC. It yields the protein CASSLVGGGRAYEQYF.

The chain recombines TRBV5-1 with TRBJ2-5; the D gene is possibly TRBD1 (6 bases). The CDR3 is 13 residues long. Trimming stripped 0 bases from V and 5 bases from J, with 8 bases between. CDR1 SGHRS and CDR2 YFSETQ come from the germline V gene. Here the CDR3 DNA reads TGCGCCAGCAGCTTGGTGAGGGGGGAGACCCAGTACTTC. It translates to CASSLVRGETQYF.

This clone showed up just once. The V call is TRBV30, the J call TRBJ1-4, with D possibly matching TRBD1 (6 bases). There are 13 residues in the CDR3. In germline, CDR1 is GTSNPN, CDR2 SVGIG (reference sequence). The V end lost 0 bases, the J end lost 10 bases, and 12 bases lay between the germline ends. The CDR3 region is CAWSVMGARKLFF. In DNA, the CDR3 is TGTGCCTGGAGTGTAATGGGGGCTCGAAAACTGTTTTTT. The complete variable domain, with remaining parts taken from reference TRBV30 and TRBJ1-4, reads SQTIHQWPATLVQPVGSPLSLECTVEGTSNPNLYWYRQAAGRGLQLLFYSVGIGQISSEVPQNLSASRPQDRQFILSSKKLLLSDSGFYLCAWSVMGARKLFFGSGTQLSVL.

The CDR3 region is CASSRGTEAFF. In DNA, the CDR3 is TGTGCCAGCAGTCGGGGCACTGAAGCTTTCTTT. The rearrangement uses TRBV28 and TRBJ1-1; D is undetermined. Trimming pared 5 bases from V and 4 bases from J, leaving 5 bases between. In germline, CDR1 is MDHEN, CDR2 SYDVKM. CDR3 size: 11 residues.

The rearrangement links TRBV7-6 to TRBJ2-7; 8 bases match TRBD2. V was pared by 5 bases and J by 2 bases, with 8 bases of the junction left unmatched. The CDR3 covers 15 residues. Germline CDR1 SGHVS, CDR2 FNYEAQ. CDR3 protein: CASSVLAGNPYEQYF. The CDR3 bases are TGTGCCAGCAGCGTGTTAGCGGGGAACCCCTACGAGCAGTACTTC.

V and J are TRBV30 and TRBJ2-2, with 7 positions matching TRBD2. The CDR3 runs 14 residues. The junction had 6 bases not matched to a gene; V was cut back by 3 bases and J by 5 bases. Germline loops: CDR1 GTSNPN, CDR2 SVGIG (reference sequence). In nucleotides, the CDR3 is TGTGCCTGGAGGGGCGGGAGCTATACCGGGGAGCTGTTTTTT. Translation: CAWRGGSYTGELFF. The full variable domain, rest sourced from reference TRBV30 and TRBJ2-2, is SQTIHQWPATLVQPVGSPLSLECTVEGTSNPNLYWYRQAAGRGLQLLFYSVGIGQISSEVPQNLSASRPQDRQFILSSKKLLLSDSGFYLCAWRGGSYTGELFFGEGSRLTVL.

This chain joins TRBV6-5 and TRBJ1-2; D gene unclear. Germline V lookup: CDR1 MNHEY, CDR2 SVGAGI. The CDR3 has 11 residues. The V and J ends lost 6 bases and 4 bases respectively, with 6 bases between them. CDR3 nucleotide sequence: TGTGCCAGCAGCAACAGCTATGGCTACACCTTC. Translating it yields CASSNSYGYTF.

The chain carries TRBV29-1 and TRBJ1-2, with 8 nucleotides matching TRBD1. Germline trimming cut 3 bases from V and 4 bases from J; bases unmatched to any gene: 4. Germline V CDR1 and CDR2: SQVTM, ANQGSEA. This CDR3 has 13 residues. The CDR3, as DNA: TGCAGCGTTGAGGGGCAGGGGGCCTATGGCTACACCTTC. The encoded protein is CSVEGQGAYGYTF.

The chain recombines TRBV5-4 with TRBJ2-7; perhaps TRBD1 as D (6 bases). CDR1 is SGHNT, CDR2 YYREEE, per germline (reference sequence). The CDR3 spans 15 residues. V gave up 1 base and J gave up 4 bases, with 15 bases separating them. CDR3 loop: CASSLRGQLKYEQYF. As DNA, the CDR3 is TGTGCCAGCAGCTTGAGGGGACAACTCAAATACGAGCAGTACTTC.

The J gene is TRBJ1-2, the V gene TRBV6-6; 8 bases align to TRBD1. Germline CDR1 and CDR2: MNHNY and SVGAGI (reference sequence). V was pared by 6 bases and J by 4 bases, with 7 bases of the junction left unmatched. The CDR3 has 14 amino acids. The CDR3 here is CASRPGQAFYGYTF. The DNA of the CDR3 is TGTGCCAGCAGGCCGGGACAGGCCTTCTATGGCTACACCTTC.

This clone was seen once. The CDR3 region is CASSLPDRANTEAFF. As DNA, the CDR3 is TGCGCCAGCAGCCTCCCGGACAGGGCGAACACTGAAGCTTTCTTT. The chain recombines TRBV4-1 with TRBJ1-1; TRBD1 matches 8 bases. In germline, CDR1 is MGHRA, CDR2 YSYEKL. This CDR3 comprises 15 residues. With V trimmed by 4 bases and J by 1 base, 5 bases remained unmatched.

The chain recombines TRBV13 with TRBJ2-6; D might be TRBD2 (5 bases). Germline lookup yields CDR1 PRHDT and CDR2 FYEKMQ (reference sequence). The CDR3 has 17 residues. Trimming took off 3 bases at V and 1 base at J, with 13 bases between the two ends. CDR3 amino acids: CASSFGVTGSGANVLTF. In DNA form, the CDR3 reads TGTGCCAGCAGCTTTGGGGTTACGGGGTCTGGGGCCAACGTCCTGACTTTC. Using reference TRBV13 and TRBJ2-6 for the parts outside the CDR3, the full variable domain is AAGVIQSPRHLIKEKRETATLKCYPIPRHDTVYWYQQGPGQDPQFLISFYEKMQSDKGSIPDRFSAQQFSDYHSELNMSSLELGDSALYFCASSFGVTGSGANVLTFGAGSRLTVL.

The rearrangement uses TRBV7-8 and TRBJ1-5, with a tentative D call TRBD1 (6 bases). Germline lookup yields CDR1 SGHVS and CDR2 FQNEAQ. V was trimmed by 2 bases and J by 7 bases, leaving 21 bases between them. The CDR3 consists of 17 residues. The CDR3 DNA reads TGTGCCAGCAGCTTATCGACCTACAGGGAACCGCGACAGCCCCAGCATTTT. This translates into CASSLSTYREPRQPQHF.

A few counts support this clone. The V gene is TRBV14, the J gene TRBJ1-1; D unclear. There are 14 residues in the CDR3. The V gene lost 0 bases and the J gene lost 1 base, with 6 bases spanning the gap. Germline V gives CDR1 SGHDN, CDR2 FVKESK. The CDR3 nucleotides read TGTGCCAGCAGCCAAGATTGGAAGAACACTGAAGCTTTCTTT. It translates to CASSQDWKNTEAFF.

The chain is built from TRBV5-1 and TRBJ1-1; D is possibly TRBD1 (5 bases). This CDR3 spans 14 amino acids. V dropped 0 bases and J dropped 0 bases, with 6 bases sitting between them. Germline V lookup: CDR1 SGHRS, CDR2 YFSETQ. The CDR3 loop is CASSLDRMNTEAFF. The CDR3, as DNA: TGCGCCAGCAGCTTGGACAGGATGAACACTGAAGCTTTCTTT.